This is a list of T cell receptor beta chains from one sample in a study of vaccination and CD4 T cells after COVID-19. TCRdb fed the PCR reads into MiXCR, producing one record per CDR3 protein. The repertoire holds around 19,000 distinct CDR3 sequences, with about 40% as singletons. Their specific antigens are unknown. The specimen sequenced was CD4+ T cells from blood, cultured in vitro. All receptors come from a human donor who had recovered from COVID-19. Both conserved end residues are trimmed from each CDR3.

v_call cdr3_aa
TRBV19 ASRGWTSLKYNEQF
TRBV20-1 SAPFLPGQRNEAF
TRBV28 AISAGIGNTIY
TRBV6-1 ASRPRGGSPLH
TRBV9 ASSVATGSTDTQY
TRBV14 ASSQDWADTQY
TRBV28 ASRLTYMNTEAF
TRBV21-1 ASRDRGHRRIYYEQY
TRBV19 ASSRTGEAPYSNQPQH
TRBV19 ASSIGASGSNYNEQF
TRBV20-1 SAPGLAGGPNTGELF
TRBV6-5 ASSLKRASVRQY
TRBV19 ASRAGWDTEAF
TRBV24-1 ATSDSIDQGPFYGYT